This TCR beta chain stems from a study of early stage breast cancer tumors. The V end lost 0 bases, the J end lost 6 bases, and 9 bases lay between the germline ends. The CDR3 covers 14 residues. Germline V gene data show CDR1 as SGHRS and CDR2 as YFSETQ. Clones were read by immunoSEQ multiplex PCR, and TCRdb kept only the in-frame ones, dropping some. The sample records around 60,000 clones, 60% to 85% being singletons. Sequencing was performed on blood. V is TRBV5-1 and J is TRBJ2-2; D is ambiguous. This TCR derives from a person in their twenties or thirties with breast cancer. As DNA, the CDR3 is TGCGCCAGCAGCTTGGACGGGTTGGCCGGGGAGCTGTTTTTT. It translates to CASSLDGLAGELFF.